This TCR beta chain was identified in a study of blood T cell repertoires in COVID-19. Overall study context: Sites across the United States, Italy and Spain contributed samples from acute and convalescent COVID-19.

In this sample, this clone turned up once. Authors' data handling: Reference gene primer amplification in the assay estimated nucleated cell counts. Generated by immunoSEQ multiplex PCR, the TCRdb table keeps only in-frame clones and is missing some. That table supplies the V and J calls and clone size; D and trimming were determined from the DNA. The sample gives roughly 31,000 clones, about nine tenths of which show up once; approximately 24% is in the top ten. This CDR3 has 14 residues. Unmatched junction bases numbered 9, after V lost 6 bases and J lost 11 bases. Germline V lookup: CDR1 SNHLY, CDR2 FYNNEI.

Sequencing input: peripheral blood. The V gene is TRBV2, the J gene TRBJ1-4; 10 nucleotides match TRBD1. This clonotype originated in a human donor with active COVID-19. The donor label of this sample is uncertain. The CDR3 nucleotides read TGTGCCAGCAGGGATCGGGACAGGGGATGGAAACTGTTTTTT. This gives the protein CASRDRDRGWKLFF.